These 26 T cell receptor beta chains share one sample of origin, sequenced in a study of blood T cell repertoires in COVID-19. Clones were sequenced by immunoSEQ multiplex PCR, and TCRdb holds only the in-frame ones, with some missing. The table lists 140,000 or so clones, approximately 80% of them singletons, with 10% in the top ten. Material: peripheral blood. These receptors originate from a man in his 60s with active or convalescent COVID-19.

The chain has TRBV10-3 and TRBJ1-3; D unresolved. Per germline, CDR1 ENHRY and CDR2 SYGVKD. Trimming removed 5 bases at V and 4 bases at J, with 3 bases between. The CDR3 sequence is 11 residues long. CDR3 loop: CAISSGNTIYF. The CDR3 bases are TGTGCCATCAGTTCAGGAAACACCATATATTTT.

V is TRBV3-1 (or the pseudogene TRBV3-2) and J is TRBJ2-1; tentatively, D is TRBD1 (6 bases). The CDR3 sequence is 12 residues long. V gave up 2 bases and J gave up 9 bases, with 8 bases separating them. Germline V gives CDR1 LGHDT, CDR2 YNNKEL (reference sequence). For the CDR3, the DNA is TGTGCCAGCAGCCAAACAGGGATTGAGCAGTTCTTC. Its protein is CASSQTGIEQFF.

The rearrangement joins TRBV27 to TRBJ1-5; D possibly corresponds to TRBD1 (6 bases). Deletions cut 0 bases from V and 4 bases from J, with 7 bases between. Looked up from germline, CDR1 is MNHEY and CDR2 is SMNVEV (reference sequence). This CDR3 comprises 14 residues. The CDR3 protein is CASSLSGGNQPQHF. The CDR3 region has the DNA TGTGCCAGCAGTTTATCAGGGGGAAATCAGCCCCAGCATTTT.

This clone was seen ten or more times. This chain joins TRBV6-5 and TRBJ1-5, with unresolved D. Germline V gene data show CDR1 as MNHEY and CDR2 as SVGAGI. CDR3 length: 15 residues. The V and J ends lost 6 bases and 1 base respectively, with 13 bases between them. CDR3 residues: CASSQTYGSNQPQHF. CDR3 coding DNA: TGTGCCAGCAGCCAAACCTACGGGAGCAATCAGCCCCAGCATTTT.

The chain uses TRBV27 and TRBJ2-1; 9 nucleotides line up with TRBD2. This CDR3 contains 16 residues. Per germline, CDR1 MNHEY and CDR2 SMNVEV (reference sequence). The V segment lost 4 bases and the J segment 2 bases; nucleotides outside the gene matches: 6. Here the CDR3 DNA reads TGTGCCAGCAGTTCCTTAGCGGGAGTGACCTACAATGAGCAGTTCTTC. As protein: CASSSLAGVTYNEQFF.

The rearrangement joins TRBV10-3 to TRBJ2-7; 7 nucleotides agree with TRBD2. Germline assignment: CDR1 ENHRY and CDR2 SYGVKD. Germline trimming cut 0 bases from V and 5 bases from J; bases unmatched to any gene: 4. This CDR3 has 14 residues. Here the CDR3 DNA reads TGTGCCATCAGTGAGTCGACTGGGAGGGACGAGCAGTACTTC. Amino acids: CAISESTGRDEQYF.

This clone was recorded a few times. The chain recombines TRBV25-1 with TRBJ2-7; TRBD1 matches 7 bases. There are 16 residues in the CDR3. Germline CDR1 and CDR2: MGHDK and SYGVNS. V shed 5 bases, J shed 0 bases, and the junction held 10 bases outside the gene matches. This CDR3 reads CASSNNDRDSSYEQYV. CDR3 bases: TGTGCCAGCAGTAACAACGACAGGGACAGCTCCTACGAGCAGTACGTC.

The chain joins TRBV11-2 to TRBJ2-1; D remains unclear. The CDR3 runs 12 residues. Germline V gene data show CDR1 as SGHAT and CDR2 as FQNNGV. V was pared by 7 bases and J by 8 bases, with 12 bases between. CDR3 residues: CASTSTVDEQFF. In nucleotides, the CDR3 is TGTGCCAGCACTTCAACAGTAGATGAGCAGTTCTTC.

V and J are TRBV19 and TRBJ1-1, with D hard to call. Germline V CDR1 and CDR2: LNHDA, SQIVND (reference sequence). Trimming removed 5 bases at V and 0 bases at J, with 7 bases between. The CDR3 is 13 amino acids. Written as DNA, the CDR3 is TGTGCCAGTAGTGCTGACATGAACACTGAAGCTTTCTTT. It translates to CASSADMNTEAFF.

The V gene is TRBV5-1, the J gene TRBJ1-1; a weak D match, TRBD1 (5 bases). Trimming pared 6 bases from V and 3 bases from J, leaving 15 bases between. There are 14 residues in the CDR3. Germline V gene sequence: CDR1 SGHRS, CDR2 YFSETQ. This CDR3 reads CASTVGGADTEAFF. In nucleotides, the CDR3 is TGCGCCAGCACCGTCGGAGGGGCGGACACTGAAGCTTTCTTT.

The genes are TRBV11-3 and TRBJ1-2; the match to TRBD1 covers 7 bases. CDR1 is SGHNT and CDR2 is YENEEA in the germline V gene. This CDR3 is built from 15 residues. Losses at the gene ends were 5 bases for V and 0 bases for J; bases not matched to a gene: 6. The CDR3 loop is CASSARDRANYGYTF. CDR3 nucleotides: TGTGCCAGCAGCGCCCGGGACAGAGCTAACTATGGCTACACCTTC.

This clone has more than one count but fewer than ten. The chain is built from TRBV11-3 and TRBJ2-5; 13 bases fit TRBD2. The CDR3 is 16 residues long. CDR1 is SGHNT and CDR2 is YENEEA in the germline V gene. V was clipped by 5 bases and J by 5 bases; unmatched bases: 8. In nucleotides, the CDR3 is TGTGCCAGCAGCCTACTAGCGGGGGGGGCGACGGAGACCCAGTACTTC. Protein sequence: CASSLLAGGATETQYF. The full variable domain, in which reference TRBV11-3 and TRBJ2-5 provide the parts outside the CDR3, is EAGVVQSPRYKIIEKKQPVAFWCNPISGHNTLYWYLQNLGQGPELLIRYENEEAVDDSQLPKDRFSAERLKGVDSTLKIQPAELGDSAVYLCASSLLAGGATETQYFGPGTRLLVL.

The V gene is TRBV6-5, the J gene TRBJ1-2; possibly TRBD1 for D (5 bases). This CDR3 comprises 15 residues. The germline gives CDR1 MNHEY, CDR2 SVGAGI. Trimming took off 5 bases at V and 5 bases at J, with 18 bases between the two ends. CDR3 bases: TGTGCCAGCAGTCGGACAAGACTGGACCCGTATGGCTACACCTTC. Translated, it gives CASSRTRLDPYGYTF.

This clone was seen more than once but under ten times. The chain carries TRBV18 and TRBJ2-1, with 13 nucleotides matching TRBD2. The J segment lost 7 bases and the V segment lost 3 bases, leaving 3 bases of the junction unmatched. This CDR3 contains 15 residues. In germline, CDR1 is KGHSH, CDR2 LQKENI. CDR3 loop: CASSPRTSGSNEQFF. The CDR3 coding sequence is TGTGCCAGCTCACCGCGGACTAGCGGGAGTAATGAGCAGTTCTTC.

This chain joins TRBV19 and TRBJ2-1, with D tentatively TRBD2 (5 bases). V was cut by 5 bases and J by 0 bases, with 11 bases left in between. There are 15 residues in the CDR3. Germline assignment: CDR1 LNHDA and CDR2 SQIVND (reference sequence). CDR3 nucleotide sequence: TGTGCCAGTAGTCTTAGCACTAGCTCCTACAATGAGCAGTTCTTC. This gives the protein CASSLSTSSYNEQFF.

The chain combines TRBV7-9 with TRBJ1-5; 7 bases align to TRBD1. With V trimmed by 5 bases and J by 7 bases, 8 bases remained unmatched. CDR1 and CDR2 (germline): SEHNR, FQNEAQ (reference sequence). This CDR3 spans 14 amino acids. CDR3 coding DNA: TGTGCCAGCAGCGACAGGGACCGACAACAGCCCCAGCATTTT. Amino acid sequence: CASSDRDRQQPQHF.

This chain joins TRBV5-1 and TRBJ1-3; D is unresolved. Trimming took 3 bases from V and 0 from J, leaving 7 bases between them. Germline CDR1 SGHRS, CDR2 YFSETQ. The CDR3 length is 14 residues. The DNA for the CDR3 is TGCGCCAGCAGCTCAGGTGCCTCTGGAAACACCATATATTTT. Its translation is CASSSGASGNTIYF. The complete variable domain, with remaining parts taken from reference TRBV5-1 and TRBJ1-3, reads KAGVTQTPRYLIKTRGQQVTLSCSPISGHRSVSWYQQTPGQGLQFLFEYFSETQRNKGNFPGRFSGRQFSNSRSEMNVSTLELGDSALYLCASSSGASGNTIYFGEGSWLTVV.

CDR3 residues: CATSGGPNTEAFF. The DNA for the CDR3 is TGTGCCACCTCGGGGGGACCGAACACTGAAGCTTTCTTT. This sequence joins TRBV7-2 and TRBJ1-1; D might be TRBD1 (5 bases). Trimming took 10 bases from V and 1 from J, leaving 13 bases between them. The CDR3 is made up of 13 amino acids. Per the germline V gene, CDR1 is SGHTA and CDR2 is FQGNSA.

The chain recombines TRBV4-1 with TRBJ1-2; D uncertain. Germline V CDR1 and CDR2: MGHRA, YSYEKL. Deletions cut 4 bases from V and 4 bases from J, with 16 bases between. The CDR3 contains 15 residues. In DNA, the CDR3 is TGCGCCAGCAGCCGGGCTGGCCCTGCGGGCTATGGCTACACCTTC. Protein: CASSRAGPAGYGYTF.

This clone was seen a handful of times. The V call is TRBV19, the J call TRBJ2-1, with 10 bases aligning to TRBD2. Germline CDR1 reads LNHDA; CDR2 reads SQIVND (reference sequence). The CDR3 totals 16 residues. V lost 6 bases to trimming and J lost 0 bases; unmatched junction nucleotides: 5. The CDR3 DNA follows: TGTGCCAGTAGCGATAGCGGGGGGAGCTCCTACAATGAGCAGTTCTTC. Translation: CASSDSGGSSYNEQFF.

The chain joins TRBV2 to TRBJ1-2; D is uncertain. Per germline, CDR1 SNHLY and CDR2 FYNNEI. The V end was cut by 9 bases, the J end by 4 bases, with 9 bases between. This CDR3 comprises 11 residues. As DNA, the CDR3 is TGTGCCAGGAGGGCGGGCTATGGCTACACCTTC. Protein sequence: CARRAGYGYTF. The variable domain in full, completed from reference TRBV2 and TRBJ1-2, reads EPEVTQTPSHQVTQMGQEVILRCVPISNHLYFYWYRQILGQKVEFLVSFYNNEISEKSEIFDDQFSVERPDGSNFTLKIRSTKLEDSAMYFCARRAGYGYTFGSGTRLTVV.

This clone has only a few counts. The CDR3 DNA sequence: TGTGCCAGCAGTTATTTAGGGGAAAATGAAGCTTTCTTT. Its protein product is CASSYLGENEAFF. The chain uses TRBV6-2 or TRBV6-3 and TRBJ1-1; D is possibly TRBD1 (5 bases). V was pared by 3 bases and J by 7 bases, with 12 bases between. The germline gives CDR1 MNHEY, CDR2 SVGEGT. CDR3 length: 13 amino acids.

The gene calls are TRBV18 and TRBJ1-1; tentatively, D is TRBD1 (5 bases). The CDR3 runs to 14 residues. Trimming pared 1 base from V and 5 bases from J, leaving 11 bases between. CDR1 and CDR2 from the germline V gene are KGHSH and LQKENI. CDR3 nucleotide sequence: TGTGCCAGCTCACCACAATCAAGGGGAACTGAAGCTTTCTTT. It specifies CASSPQSRGTEAFF. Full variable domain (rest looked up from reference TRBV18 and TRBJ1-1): NAGVMQNPRHLVRRRGQEARLRCSPMKGHSHVYWYRQLPEEGLKFMVYLQKENIIDESGMPKERFSAEFPKEGPSILRIQQVVRGDSAAYFCASSPQSRGTEAFFGQGTRLTVV.

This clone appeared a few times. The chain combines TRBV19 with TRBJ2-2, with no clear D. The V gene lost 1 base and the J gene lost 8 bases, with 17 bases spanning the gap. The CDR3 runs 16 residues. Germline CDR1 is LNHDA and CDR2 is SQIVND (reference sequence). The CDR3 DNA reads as TGTGCCAGTAGTATAGGGCCAATGTCACGATCGGGGGAGCTGTTTTTT. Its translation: CASSIGPMSRSGELFF.

CDR3 region: CASSPKGLGNTIYF. CDR3 bases: TGTGCCAGCTCACCGAAGGGGCTCGGAAACACCATATATTTT. The genes are TRBV18 and TRBJ1-3, with D maybe TRBD1 (5 bases). Germline V gene lookup returns CDR1 KGHSH and CDR2 LQKENI. The CDR3 is 14 amino acids. Trimming took 3 bases from V and 4 from J, leaving 10 bases between them.

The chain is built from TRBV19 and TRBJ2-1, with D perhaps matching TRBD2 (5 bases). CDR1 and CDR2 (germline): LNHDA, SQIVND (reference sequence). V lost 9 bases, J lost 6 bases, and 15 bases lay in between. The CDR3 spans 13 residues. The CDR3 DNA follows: TGTGCCAGCACGGGGATGGTGAGCAATGAGCAGTTCTTC. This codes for CASTGMVSNEQFF.